The sequence of this T cell receptor beta chain was determined in a study of blood T cell repertoires in COVID-19. Across the whole study: Both acute and convalescent COVID-19 samples were obtained from the United States, Italy and Spain. Sample material is recorded as cDNA or gDNA derived from T cells, B-cell-depleted T cells, or PBMCs.

Clinical history reported by participants formed the basis on which cohorts were assigned. The CDR3 totals 14 residues. Trimming cost V 5 bases and J 3 bases, with 14 bases left between them. The germline V gene encodes CDR1 LGHDT and CDR2 YNNKEL (reference sequence). Profiled with immunoSEQ multiplex PCR; TCRdb holds only in-frame clones, not every one. The table shows about 170,000 clones, with about 91% occurring only once. The clonotype was recovered from a young woman who had recovered from COVID-19. The V call is TRBV3-1 (or the pseudogene TRBV3-2), the J call TRBJ2-7; a weak D match, TRBD2 (5 bases). Material for sequencing was PBMCs or T cells enriched from blood (not recorded which). As DNA, the CDR3 is TGTGCCAGCAGCTCCGCCGAGGGTCGCTACGAGCAGTACTTC. It yields the protein CASSSAEGRYEQYF.